This T cell receptor (beta chain) was sequenced for a study of blood T cell repertoires in COVID-19. Across the whole study: COVID-19 samples, acute and convalescent, were from the United States, Italy and Spain.

As handled by the study authors: By means of reference gene primer amplification, nucleated cell counts were estimated. Produced via immunoSEQ multiplex PCR; TCRdb's table is partial and in-frame only. V, J and clone size were drawn from that table, and D and trimming were deduced from the DNA. Of under 250,000 clones listed, less than 90% are singletons. The V segment lost 2 bases and the J segment 9 bases; nucleotides outside the gene matches: 9. Germline lookup yields CDR1 SGHRS and CDR2 YFSETQ. This CDR3 comprises 15 residues. This chain connects TRBV5-1 to TRBJ2-1, with 9 bases matching TRBD2. The sequence came from a woman aged 55-69 years who had recovered from COVID-19. The sample taken for sequencing was peripheral blood. DNA for the CDR3: TGCGCCAGCAGCTTAGTTGCGGGGGGGCCGGGTGAGCAGTTCTTC. This gives the protein CASSLVAGGPGEQFF.